This is a list of T cell receptor beta chains from one sample in a study of blood T cells in healthy people across ages. TCRdb reanalysed the 5' RACE reads using MiXCR and keeps one entry per CDR3 protein. The profile shows about 560,000 distinct CDR3 sequences, over 25% of them singletons. These sequences were also reported in another study, on T cells of mothers and their children.

The material sequenced was blood. The receptors originated from a boy between 2 and 15 years old in good health. Each CDR3 is given with its conserved first and last residue. A D gene is named only where the DNA matches it firmly. A clone size is listed for some rows: how often the clone was seen (once, few, many), or a class if it is expanded.

v_call	clone_size	d_call	j_call	cdr3_aa	cdr3_nt
TRBV5-1	few	TRBD1	TRBJ1-4	CASSPGTGHEKLFF	TGCGCCAGCAGCCCCGGGACAGGACACGAAAAACTGTTTTTT
TRBV20-1	NA	TRBD1	TRBJ1-2	CSAQRDRVPKTDFPSGYTF	TGCAGTGCTCAACGGGACAGGGTTCCCAAAACTGACTTCCCAAGTGGCTACACCTTC
TRBV11-2	few	NA	TRBJ1-5	CASSFDRDPNQPQHF	TGTGCCAGCAGCTTCGACCGGGACCCCAATCAGCCCCAGCATTTT
TRBV20-1	once	NA	TRBJ2-7	CSAARGPIYEQYF	TGCAGTGCTGCCCGGGGCCCGATCTACGAGCAGTACTTC
TRBV10-1	few	TRBD2	TRBJ2-2	CASSGGTSGERGGELFF	TGCGCCAGCAGTGGAGGGACTAGCGGAGAAAGAGGCGGGGAGCTGTTTTTT
TRBV6-5	NA	NA	TRBJ1-2	CASSYSVLGGYTF	TGTGCCAGCAGTTACTCGGTGTTAGGCGGCTACACCTTC
TRBV5-5	few	NA	TRBJ2-7	CASRTRDNHYEQYF	TGTGCCAGCAGGACCCGGGACAACCACTACGAGCAGTACTTC
TRBV13	few	NA	TRBJ2-3	CASSSRDNPRGTQYF	TGTGCCAGCAGCTCCCGGGACAACCCACGGGGTACGCAGTATTTT
TRBV4-3	few	NA	TRBJ2-6	CASSQDPPSTGIGVLTF	TGCGCCAGCAGCCAAGATCCGCCCTCTACAGGGATCGGGGTCCTGACTTTC
TRBV5-5	few	TRBD1	TRBJ1-1	CASSRDRGFLAEAFF	TGTGCCAGCAGCCGGGACAGGGGCTTTTTGGCTGAAGCTTTCTTT
TRBV9	NA	NA	TRBJ2-2	CASSVEGASTGELFF	TGTGCCAGCAGCGTAGAAGGGGCAAGCACCGGGGAGCTGTTTTTT
TRBV12-3/TRBV12-4	many	NA	TRBJ1-6	CASSLGGAYNSPLHF	TGTGCCAGCAGTTTAGGCGGGGCCTATAATTCACCCCTCCACTTT
TRBV9	NA	NA	TRBJ1-5	CASSVDGQYQPQHF	TGTGCCAGCAGCGTAGATGGGCAGTATCAGCCCCAGCATTTT
TRBV6-1	many	NA	TRBJ2-5	CASSELAGIQETQYF	TGTGCCAGCAGTGAATTGGCGGGGATCCAAGAGACCCAGTACTTC
TRBV29-1	NA	TRBD1	TRBJ2-7	CSVAGQGNSYEQYF	TGCAGCGTTGCGGGACAGGGGAACTCCTACGAGCAGTACTTC
TRBV6-5	NA	NA	TRBJ2-1	CASRAGDVINEQFF	TGTGCCAGCCGGGCAGGGGATGTTATCAATGAGCAGTTCTTC
TRBV20-1	NA	NA	TRBJ1-2	CSARASSGSGYTF	TGCAGTGCTAGAGCCTCATCGGGATCTGGCTACACCTTC
TRBV6-5	NA	TRBD2	TRBJ2-1	CASSYSPAGVNEQFF	TGTGCCAGCAGTTACTCTCCAGCGGGAGTAAATGAGCAGTTCTTC
TRBV29-1	few	NA	TRBJ1-1	CSVPIGTEAFF	TGCAGCGTTCCCATAGGCACTGAAGCTTTCTTT
TRBV12-3/TRBV12-4	NA	NA	TRBJ1-1	CASRPTDGNTEAFF	TGTGCCAGCAGACCGACCGATGGGAACACTGAAGCTTTCTTT
TRBV13	NA	NA	TRBJ1-2	CASSLSLGVYGYTF	TGTGCCAGCAGCTTAAGTTTAGGGGTCTATGGCTACACCTTC
TRBV7-9	few	NA	TRBJ2-1	CASSPHGSGEQFF	TGTGCCAGCAGCCCCCACGGGAGCGGTGAGCAGTTCTTC
TRBV4-3	few	NA	TRBJ1-1	CASSHLGSYPEAFF	TGCGCCAGCAGCCATCTAGGGTCATATCCTGAAGCTTTCTTT
TRBV19	few	NA	TRBJ2-7	CASSIIDGTSYEQYF	TGTGCCAGTAGTATCATTGACGGGACCTCCTACGAGCAGTACTTC
TRBV30	NA	NA	TRBJ1-1	CAWSESENTEAFF	TGTGCCTGGAGTGAATCCGAGAACACTGAAGCTTTCTTT
TRBV27	NA	NA	TRBJ2-7	CASSFRGDNRASYEQYF	TGTGCCAGCAGTTTTAGGGGGGATAACAGGGCGTCCTACGAGCAGTACTTC
TRBV2	once	NA	TRBJ2-1	CASKGGERNEQFF	TGTGCCAGCAAAGGGGGGGAGCGCAATGAGCAGTTCTTC
TRBV5-1	NA	TRBD2	TRBJ2-1	CASSLESIAGYNEQFF	TGCGCCAGCAGCTTGGAGTCGATAGCGGGGTACAATGAGCAGTTCTTC
TRBV20-1	few	NA	TRBJ1-2	CSAQGGLNYGYTF	TGCAGTGCACAAGGGGGACTCAACTATGGCTACACCTTC
TRBV27	few	TRBD2	TRBJ2-7	CASRPRDYSYEQYF	TGTGCCAGCCGCCCCAGGGACTACTCCTACGAGCAGTACTTC
TRBV20-1	NA	NA	TRBJ2-5	CSATTQNF	TGCAGTGCTACCACCCAGAACTTC
TRBV5-1	NA	NA	TRBJ1-1	CASGPRGMVSGLNTEAFF	TGCGCCAGCGGGCCGAGGGGGATGGTTTCTGGGCTGAACACTGAAGCTTTCTTT
TRBV28	NA	NA	TRBJ1-2	CASNRGDYGYTF	TGTGCCAGCAACCGAGGTGACTATGGCTACACCTTC
TRBV24-1	NA	NA	TRBJ1-1	CATSVPGSEAFF	TGTGCCACCAGTGTTCCCGGGAGTGAAGCTTTCTTT
TRBV25-1	NA	NA	TRBJ2-3	CASSARTSGVPTDTQYF	TGTGCCAGCAGTGCTCGAACTTCAGGGGTCCCTACAGATACGCAGTATTTT
TRBV6-2/TRBV6-3	NA	TRBD1	TRBJ1-5	CASSSGQGVSNQPQHF	TGTGCCAGCAGTTCGGGACAGGGGGTTAGCAATCAGCCCCAGCATTTT
TRBV29-1	NA	NA	TRBJ2-5	CSVKRSPQETQYF	TGCAGCGTTAAGCGGAGCCCCCAAGAGACCCAGTACTTC
TRBV3-1	NA	TRBD1	TRBJ1-2	CASSQDPTPDRGRRGYTF	TGTGCCAGCAGCCAAGACCCCACCCCGGACAGGGGGCGCCGAGGCTACACCTTC
TRBV2	NA	TRBD1	TRBJ2-5	CASSGVDREETQYF	TGTGCCAGCAGTGGGGTCGACAGGGAGGAGACCCAGTACTTC
TRBV25-1	few	NA	TRBJ2-4	CASSDARVAKNIQYF	TGTGCCAGCAGTGACGCCAGGGTGGCCAAAAACATTCAGTACTTC
TRBV20-1	NA	TRBD1	TRBJ1-2	CSASGTGYVYTF	TGCAGTGCTTCCGGGACAGGGTATGTCTACACCTTC
TRBV21-1	NA	NA	TRBJ2-5	CASSKIQRSGTQYF	TGTGCCAGCAGCAAAATTCAGAGGTCCGGGACCCAGTACTTC
TRBV10-3	NA	TRBD2	TRBJ2-3	CAISLAGGTDTQYF	TGTGCCATCAGTTTAGCGGGAGGAACAGATACGCAGTATTTT
TRBV12-3/TRBV12-4	many	NA	TRBJ2-5	CASSRQGGETQYF	TGTGCCAGCAGTAGACAGGGAGGAGAGACCCAGTACTTC
TRBV6-6	NA	TRBD2	TRBJ2-5	CASSYFLAGAKETQYF	TGTGCCAGCAGTTACTTTCTAGCGGGAGCGAAAGAGACCCAGTACTTC
TRBV6-6	NA	NA	TRBJ2-7	CASKSLAYEQYF	TGTGCCAGCAAGTCACTAGCTTACGAGCAGTACTTC
TRBV29-1	NA	TRBD1	TRBJ2-5	CSGTGWERETQYF	TGCAGCGGGACAGGGTGGGAGAGGGAGACCCAGTACTTC
TRBV27	NA	TRBD1	TRBJ1-1	CASKRGGAKDTEAFF	TGTGCCAGCAAAAGAGGGGGCGCCAAGGACACTGAAGCTTTCTTT